One sample yielded the 11 T cell receptor beta chains listed below, sequenced in a study of T cell responses to AZD1222 COVID-19 vaccine. Sequenced by immunoSEQ multiplex PCR; TCRdb stores in-frame clones only, minus some. Here the sample spans over 85,000 clones, over 75% being singletons. Source: peripheral blood, taken on day 0 of AZD1222 vaccination. Every receptor here comes from an adult in good health.

This clone was picked up a small number of times. The chain is built from TRBV2 and TRBJ1-3; a possible D gene is TRBD1 (6 bases). The CDR3 is 14 amino acids. Looked up from germline, CDR1 is SNHLY and CDR2 is FYNNEI. V was cut by 8 bases and J by 0 bases, with 11 bases left in between. CDR3 in amino acids: CASGDTSSGNTIYF. The CDR3 DNA sequence: TGTGCCAGCGGGGACACCTCCTCTGGAAACACCATATATTTT. Looking up the rest from reference TRBV2 and TRBJ1-3 gives the full variable domain: EPEVTQTPSHQVTQMGQEVILRCVPISNHLYFYWYRQILGQKVEFLVSFYNNEISEKSEIFDDQFSVERPDGSNFTLKIRSTKLEDSAMYFCASGDTSSGNTIYFGEGSWLTVV.

This clone was picked up a small number of times. In DNA form, the CDR3 reads TGTGCCAGTAGTTCTGACAGGGGGAGTAACTATGGCTACACCTTC. Translation: CASSSDRGSNYGYTF. This sequence joins TRBV19 and TRBJ1-2; 9 bases align to TRBD1. The CDR3 loop spans 15 amino acids. J gave up 1 base and V 5 bases, and 5 bases lay outside the gene matches. Germline CDR1 LNHDA, CDR2 SQIVND (reference sequence).

The chain couples TRBV29-1 to TRBJ1-4; TRBD1 matches at 7 bases. Losses at the gene ends were 7 bases for V and 7 bases for J; bases not matched to a gene: 9. Germline CDR1 is SQVTM and CDR2 is ANQGSEA. This CDR3 has 13 residues. The CDR3 bases are TGCAGCGCAAAAGCAGGGGGAAGTGAAAAACTGTTTTTT. As protein: CSAKAGGSEKLFF.

For the CDR3, the DNA is TGTGCCAGCAGCTTACAGCCGGGGGCGAGTGGAAACACCATATATTTT. Protein: CASSLQPGASGNTIYF. The genes are TRBV7-2 and TRBJ1-3, with D perhaps TRBD1 (6 bases). The V gene's germline CDR1 is SGHTA and CDR2 FQGNSA. CDR3 size: 16 residues. V lost 2 bases to trimming and J lost 3 bases, with 14 bases between them.

The J gene is TRBJ2-1, the V gene TRBV5-5; 7 nucleotides match TRBD2. Per germline, CDR1 SGHKS and CDR2 YYEKEE (reference sequence). The CDR3 spans 15 residues. Trimming removed 1 base from V and 0 bases from J; junction bases left unmatched: 1. CDR3 sequence (DNA): TGTGCCAGCAGCTTGTCGGGGGGCTCCTACAATGAGCAGTTCTTC. Its protein is CASSLSGGSYNEQFF.

The genes are TRBV4-3 and TRBJ1-2, with 7 bases matching TRBD1. The CDR3 has 16 amino acids. Germline V gene lookup returns CDR1 LGHNA and CDR2 YSLEER. V lost 0 bases, J lost 4 bases, and 8 bases stayed unmatched. For the CDR3, the DNA is TGCGCCAGCAGCCAAGATCCGTTACAGGGGTCCTATGGCTACACCTTC. Residues: CASSQDPLQGSYGYTF.

The rearrangement joins TRBV18 to TRBJ2-7; 7 bases map to TRBD2. Germline loops: CDR1 KGHSH, CDR2 LQKENI. J lost 3 bases, V lost 6 bases, and 5 bases had no gene match. The CDR3 runs to 13 residues. The CDR3 loop is CASSRDYLYEQYF. CDR3 nucleotide sequence: TGTGCCAGCTCCCGGGACTACCTCTACGAGCAGTACTTC.

This sequence joins TRBV7-2 and TRBJ1-5; D is ambiguous. Per germline, CDR1 SGHTA and CDR2 FQGNSA. The CDR3 has 14 residues. The V and J ends lost 2 bases and 2 bases respectively, with 7 bases between them. This chain's CDR3 is CASSLTQGNQPQHF. CDR3 in DNA: TGTGCCAGCAGCTTAACGCAGGGCAATCAGCCCCAGCATTTT.

V and J are TRBV7-2 and TRBJ2-5; 7 nucleotides agree with TRBD1. From germline, CDR1 is SGHTA and CDR2 FQGNSA. CDR3 size: 14 residues. J was trimmed by 5 bases and V by 3 bases; bases with no gene match: 6. The CDR3 DNA follows: TGTGCCAGCAGCTTGGGACAGCCAAGGGAGACCCAGTACTTC. It codes for CASSLGQPRETQYF.

The chain is built from TRBV6-1 and TRBJ1-5; D possibly corresponds to TRBD1 (5 bases). The CDR3 sequence is 15 residues long. V shed 2 bases and J shed 4 bases, with 12 bases lying between them. Germline-derived CDR1 and CDR2 are MNHNS and SASEGT. The CDR3 coding sequence is TGTGCCAGCAGTGAATTCAGGGTTGGTAATCAGCCCCAGCATTTT. This gives the protein CASSEFRVGNQPQHF.

This sequence joins TRBV28 and TRBJ2-7, with 10 bases lining up with TRBD2. There are 11 residues in the CDR3. Per the germline V gene, CDR1 is MDHEN and CDR2 is SYDVKM. The CDR3 loop reads CEASGRYEQYF. CDR3 bases: TGTGAAGCTAGCGGGAGATACGAGCAGTACTTC.